This T cell receptor beta chain was captured in a study of cytomegalovirus exposure and HLA in healthy donors. In the study overall: Early release data held around 82 million unique TCRs from HLA-typed donors.

Broader study findings: Across all donors, roughly uniform sequencing depth was an assumption of the presence/absence analyses.

In regard to this clone: No antigen is known for it.

The PCR contained 60 Vbeta and 13 Jbeta primers. The data were produced by immunoSEQ multiplex PCR, yet TCRdb's version contains in-frame clones alone and is incomplete. This sample has 150,000 to 200,000 clones, with around 82% found just once. The TCR was taken from a woman in her twenties or thirties in good health and CMV-seropositive. Sequencing was done on a sample of PBMCs.

CDR3 sequence: CASSGLAGGQETQYF. CDR3 in DNA: TGTGCCAGCAGTGGACTAGCGGGGGGCCAAGAGACCCAGTACTTC. This chain connects TRBV7-8 to TRBJ2-5, with TRBD2 identical over 14 bases. Germline V gene sequence: CDR1 SGHVS, CDR2 FQNEAQ. The CDR3 sequence is 15 residues long. V shed 6 bases and J 1 base; nucleotides not matched to a gene: 1.